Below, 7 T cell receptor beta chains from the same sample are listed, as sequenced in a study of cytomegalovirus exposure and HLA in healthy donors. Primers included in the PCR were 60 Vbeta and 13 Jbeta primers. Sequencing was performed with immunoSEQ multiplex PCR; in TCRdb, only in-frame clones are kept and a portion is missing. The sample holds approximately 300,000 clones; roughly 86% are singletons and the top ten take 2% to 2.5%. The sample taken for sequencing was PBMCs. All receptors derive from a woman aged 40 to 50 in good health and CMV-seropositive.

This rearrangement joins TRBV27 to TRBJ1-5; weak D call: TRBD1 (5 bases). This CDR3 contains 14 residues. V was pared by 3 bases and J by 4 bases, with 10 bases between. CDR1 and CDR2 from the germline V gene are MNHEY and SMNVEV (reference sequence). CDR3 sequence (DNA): TGTGCCAGCAGTTTCGGGACTGGTAATCAGCCCCAGCATTTT. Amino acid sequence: CASSFGTGNQPQHF.

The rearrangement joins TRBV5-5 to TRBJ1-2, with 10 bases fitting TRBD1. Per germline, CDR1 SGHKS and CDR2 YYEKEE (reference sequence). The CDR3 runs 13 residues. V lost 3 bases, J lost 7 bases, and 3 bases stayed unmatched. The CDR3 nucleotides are TGTGCCAGCAGCTCGACAGGGGGCGGTGGCTACACCTTC. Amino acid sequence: CASSSTGGGGYTF.

The CDR3, as DNA: TGTGCCAGCAGCGTACAAGACACCTTTGGGTATGGCTACACCTTC. Protein: CASSVQDTFGYGYTF. This chain joins TRBV9 and TRBJ1-2, with D unclear. Germline CDR1 reads SGDLS; CDR2 reads YYNGEE. The ends were cut back, 1 base at V and 5 bases at J, with 15 bases in the middle. The CDR3 is made up of 15 amino acids.

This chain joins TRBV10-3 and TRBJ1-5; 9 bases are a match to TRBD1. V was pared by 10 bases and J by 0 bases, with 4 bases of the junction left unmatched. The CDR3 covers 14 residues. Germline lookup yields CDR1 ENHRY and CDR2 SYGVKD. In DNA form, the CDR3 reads TGTGCCACCGGGACAGGGTTTAGCAATCAGCCCCAGCATTTT. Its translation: CATGTGFSNQPQHF.

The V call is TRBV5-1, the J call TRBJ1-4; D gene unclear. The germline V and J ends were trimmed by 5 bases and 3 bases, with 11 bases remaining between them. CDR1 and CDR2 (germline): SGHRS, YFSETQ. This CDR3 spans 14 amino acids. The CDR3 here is CASRVEVSNEKLFF. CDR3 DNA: TGCGCCAGCAGGGTGGAGGTTTCTAATGAAAAACTGTTTTTT.

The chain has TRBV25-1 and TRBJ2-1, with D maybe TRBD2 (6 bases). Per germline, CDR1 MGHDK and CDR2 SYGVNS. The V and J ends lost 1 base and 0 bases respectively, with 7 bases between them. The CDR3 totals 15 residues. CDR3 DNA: TGTGCCAGCAGTGAATCGGGAGCCTCCTACAATGAGCAGTTCTTC. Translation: CASSESGASYNEQFF.

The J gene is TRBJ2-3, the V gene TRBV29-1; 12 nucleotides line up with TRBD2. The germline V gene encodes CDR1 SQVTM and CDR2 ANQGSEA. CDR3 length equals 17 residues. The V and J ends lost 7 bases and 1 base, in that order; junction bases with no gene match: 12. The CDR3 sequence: CSAGLAGRSFGTDTQYF. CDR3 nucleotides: TGCAGCGCCGGACTAGCGGGACGCTCCTTCGGCACAGATACGCAGTATTTT.